One T cell receptor (beta chain) is described in this entry. This entry belongs to a study of somatic mutations in cytotoxic T cells in rheumatoid arthritis. CDR3 length: 12 residues. Looked up from germline, CDR1 is SGHDT and CDR2 is YYEEEE. The protocol was immunoSEQ multiplex PCR, while the TCRdb copy is restricted to in-frame clones and leaves out a portion. Here the sample spans 19,000 or so clones, approximately 80% being singletons. Sequenced input: CD8+ T cells sorted from blood. J is TRBJ2-7 and V is TRBV5-6; no firm D call. This clonotype was obtained from a man younger than 35 with rheumatoid arthritis. The CDR3 region is CTSKVGYGEQYF. The CDR3 nucleotides are TGTACCTCAAAAGTAGGGTACGGCGAGCAGTACTTC. The complete variable domain, with remaining parts taken from reference TRBV5-6 and TRBJ2-7, reads DAGVTQSPTHLIKTRGQQVTLRCSPKSGHDTVSWYQQALGQGPQFIFQYYEEEERQRGNFPDRFSGHQFPNYSSELNVNALLLGDSALYLCTSKVGYGEQYFGPGTRLTVT.